A selection of T cell receptor beta chains follows, all from one sample in a study of blood T cell repertoires in COVID-19. The data were produced by immunoSEQ multiplex PCR, yet TCRdb's version contains in-frame clones alone and is incomplete. The profile shows some 160,000 clones, roughly 74% of them singletons. Sequenced: peripheral blood. The receptors were sampled from a woman of 80 years or more with acute or convalescent COVID-19. CDR3s leave out the opening cysteine and the closing phenylalanine or tryptophan. The order of the fields is V gene, J gene, CDR3 protein.

>TRBV27|TRBJ2-7
ASSLATGAYEQY
>TRBV4-2|TRBJ2-2
ASSPGLAGGPGELF
>TRBV28|TRBJ1-3
ASSAQRGNTIY
>TRBV7-9|TRBJ2-1
ASSHLRLYNEQF
>TRBV3-1/TRBV3-2|TRBJ1-2
ASSQESTGANYGYT
>TRBV7-6|TRBJ2-1
ASSLGLHNEQF
>TRBV5-4|TRBJ2-6
ASSFSLSGANVLT
>TRBV6-6|TRBJ1-5
ASSPVGVSIQPQH
>TRBV2|TRBJ2-5
ASSWARETQY
>TRBV5-1|TRBJ2-3
ASSPGQRPDTQY
>TRBV7-9|TRBJ1-1
ASSTDRVAEAF
>TRBV18|TRBJ2-1
ASSPGAGSSYNEQF
>TRBV18|TRBJ2-1
ASSWTSGSNEQF
>TRBV11-2|TRBJ2-2
ASSLVGGAVGELF
>TRBV3-1/TRBV3-2|TRBJ2-1
ASSQGAGSHNEQF
>TRBV5-1|TRBJ2-3
ASSLTRYTDTQY
>TRBV5-5|TRBJ2-7
ASSSLAGPSEQY
>TRBV7-8|TRBJ1-2
ASREGQSEGYT
>TRBV11-1|TRBJ2-1
ASSPGLAYEQF
>TRBV7-8|TRBJ2-2
ASRRRGVDTGELF
>TRBV7-9|TRBJ1-1
ASSQGQGFTEAF
>TRBV6-2/TRBV6-3|TRBJ2-2
ASSSQLIANTGELF
>TRBV3-1/TRBV3-2|TRBJ2-5
ASSQGTSGRVGTQY
>TRBV5-1|TRBJ2-3
ASSATTSGGAENTQY
>TRBV19|TRBJ1-3
ASSSGRGGNTIY
>TRBV29-1|TRBJ1-6
SVRGPRSSPLH
>TRBV11-2|TRBJ2-7
ASSLSQMVYEQY
>TRBV28|TRBJ1-5
ASSFRGLGNQPQH